A selection of T cell receptor beta chains follows, all from one sample in a study of blood T cell repertoires in COVID-19. Method: immunoSEQ multiplex PCR; TCRdb's copy keeps in-frame clones and lacks some. The data show 250,000 or so clones, 89% seen once. Sequenced material: peripheral blood. These receptors all stem from a woman in her thirties or forties who had recovered from COVID-19. CDR3s include the opening cysteine and the closing phenylalanine or tryptophan. A D gene is named only where the DNA matches it firmly. Clone size, where shown, is once, few, many, or a class for clones that have expanded.

j_call clone_size d_call v_call cdr3_nt cdr3_aa
TRBJ2-5 NA NA TRBV5-6 TGTGCCAGCAGCTTGGCTAGGAGGGGTGGGGAGACCCAGTACTTC CASSLARRGGETQYF
TRBJ2-5 once TRBD2 TRBV5-1 TGCGCCAGCAGCGGTAGCGGGGGGGCGCAGACCCAGTACTTC CASSGSGGAQTQYF
TRBJ1-1 NA TRBD1 TRBV18 TGTGCCAGCTCACCGGGACAGCTTATGAACACTGAAGCTTTCTTT CASSPGQLMNTEAFF
TRBJ2-7 NA NA TRBV7-2 TGTGCCAGCAGCGCCACGTACAGGCACTACGAGCAGTACTTC CASSATYRHYEQYF
TRBJ1-2 NA TRBD1 TRBV6-2/TRBV6-3 TGTGCCAGCAGTCATGATGGACAGGGGTATGGCTACACCTTC CASSHDGQGYGYTF
TRBJ1-1 NA NA TRBV28 TGTGCCAGCAGTTTTTTAATCGGACAACCGAACACTGAAGCTTTCTTT CASSFLIGQPNTEAFF
TRBJ2-3 NA TRBD2 TRBV13 TGTGCCAGCGCTCCGGAGGGACTAGCGGTCACAGATACGCAGTATTTT CASAPEGLAVTDTQYF
TRBJ1-2 NA NA TRBV11-2 TGTGCCAGCAGCCCGGACAGAGACTATGGCTACACCTTC CASSPDRDYGYTF
TRBJ1-2 NA NA TRBV4-1 TGCGCCAGCAGCCAAGATCCTTCCTATGGCTACACCTTC CASSQDPSYGYTF
TRBJ1-1 NA NA TRBV28 TGTGCCAGCAGAACTAGGTCTCAGGGGAGCACTGAAGCTTTCTTT CASRTRSQGSTEAFF
TRBJ2-3 NA TRBD2 TRBV5-1 TGCGCCAGCAGCAAAGCCGGGACATTACAGCGGGGGTTCCCTACAGATACGCAGTATTTT CASSKAGTLQRGFPTDTQYF
TRBJ2-1 NA TRBD1 TRBV11-1 TGTGCCAGCAGCATCCGGACAGGCCTATACAATGAGCAGTTCTTC CASSIRTGLYNEQFF
TRBJ2-3 NA NA TRBV3-1/TRBV3-2 TGTGCCAGCAGCCCCGCGGGGCAAGCGTGGGATACGCAGTATTTT CASSPAGQAWDTQYF
TRBJ2-2 once NA TRBV4-3 TGCGCCAGCAGCCAGGCGGGGTTAACCGGGGAGCTGTTTTTT CASSQAGLTGELFF
TRBJ1-6 NA TRBD1 TRBV25-1 TGTGCCAGCATGAGACAGGGTAGCAATTCACCCCTCCACTTT CASMRQGSNSPLHF
TRBJ2-2 NA TRBD2 TRBV20-1 TGCAGTGCTAGTCCCAGCGGGGGGCCGCCCGGGGAGCTGTTTTTT CSASPSGGPPGELFF
TRBJ1-2 NA NA TRBV30 TGTGCCTGGAGTGTAATGCGGTTGGAGGGCTACACCTTC CAWSVMRLEGYTF
TRBJ2-7 NA TRBD1 TRBV5-1 TGCGCCAGCAGCTCAAGTCCGGGACAGGGGGCTAACGAGCAGTACTTC CASSSSPGQGANEQYF
TRBJ2-1 NA TRBD2 TRBV27 TGTGCCAGCAGCCCCCTGGGGGGGGAGCACAATGAGCAGTTCTTC CASSPLGGEHNEQFF
TRBJ2-5 NA TRBD2 TRBV3-1/TRBV3-2 TGTGCCAGCAGCCAAGGGAGGACTAGCGGGGTCGAAGAGACCCAGTACTTC CASSQGRTSGVEETQYF
TRBJ2-7 NA NA TRBV28 TGTGCCAGCAGACCCGATGGCCCCGAAGAGCAGTACTTC CASRPDGPEEQYF
TRBJ1-2 NA NA TRBV28 TGTGCCAGCAGAGATTCACAAGGGAGAAGCGGCTACACCTTC CASRDSQGRSGYTF
TRBJ1-3 NA NA TRBV7-8 TGTGCCAGCAGCTACACAGAAACAGGAAACACCATATATTTT CASSYTETGNTIYF
TRBJ2-2 NA NA TRBV4-1 TGCGCCGGAAGAAAAGGGGTTGGCACCGGGGAGCTGTTTTTT CAGRKGVGTGELFF
TRBJ2-2 NA TRBD1 TRBV5-4 TGTGCCACCAAAACCCTCGGGACAGGGTTAACCGGGGAGCTGTTTTTT CATKTLGTGLTGELFF
TRBJ1-5 NA NA TRBV4-1 TGCGCCAGCAGCCAATACCCCCCAGATAGCAATCAGCCCCAGCATTTT CASSQYPPDSNQPQHF
TRBJ1-2 NA NA TRBV25-1 TGTGCCAGCAGTATGTCAGGGGCCTATGGCTACACCTTC CASSMSGAYGYTF
TRBJ1-2 once NA TRBV4-1 TGCGCCAGCAGCCAAGAAAACCCAGGGGTTGGCTACACCTTC CASSQENPGVGYTF
TRBJ2-1 NA TRBD1 TRBV4-1 TGCGCCAGCAGCATTCGGACAGGGGGGAACAATGAGCAGTTCTTC CASSIRTGGNNEQFF
TRBJ2-5 NA TRBD1 TRBV7-2 TGTGCCAGTAGGGACAGTACCTGGGAGACCCAGTACTTC CASRDSTWETQYF
TRBJ2-7 NA NA TRBV5-4 TGTGCCAGCAGTACCGGTCCAGGGCTGAGCGAGCAGTACTTC CASSTGPGLSEQYF